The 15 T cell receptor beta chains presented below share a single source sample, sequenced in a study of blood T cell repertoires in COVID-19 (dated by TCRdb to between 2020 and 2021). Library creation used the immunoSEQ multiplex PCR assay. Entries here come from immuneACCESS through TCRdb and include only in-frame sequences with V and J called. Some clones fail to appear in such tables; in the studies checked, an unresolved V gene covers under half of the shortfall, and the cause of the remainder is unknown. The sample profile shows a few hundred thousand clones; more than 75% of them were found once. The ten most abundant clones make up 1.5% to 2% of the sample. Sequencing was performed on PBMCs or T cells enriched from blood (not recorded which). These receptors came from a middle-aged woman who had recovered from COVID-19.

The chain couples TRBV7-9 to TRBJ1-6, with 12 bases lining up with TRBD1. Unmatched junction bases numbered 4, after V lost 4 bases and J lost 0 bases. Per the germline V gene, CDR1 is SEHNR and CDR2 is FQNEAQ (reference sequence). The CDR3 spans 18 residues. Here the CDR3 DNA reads TGTGCCAGCAGCTCCGGGACAGGGGGCTTCTCCTATAATTCACCCCTCCACTTT. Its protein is CASSSGTGGFSYNSPLHF.

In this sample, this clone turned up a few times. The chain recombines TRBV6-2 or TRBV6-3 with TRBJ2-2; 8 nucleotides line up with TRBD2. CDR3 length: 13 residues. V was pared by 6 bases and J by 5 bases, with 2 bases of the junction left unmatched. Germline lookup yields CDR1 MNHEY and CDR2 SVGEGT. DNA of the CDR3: TGTGCCAGCAGCAGCGGGAGAACCGGGGAGCTGTTTTTT. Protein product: CASSSGRTGELFF.

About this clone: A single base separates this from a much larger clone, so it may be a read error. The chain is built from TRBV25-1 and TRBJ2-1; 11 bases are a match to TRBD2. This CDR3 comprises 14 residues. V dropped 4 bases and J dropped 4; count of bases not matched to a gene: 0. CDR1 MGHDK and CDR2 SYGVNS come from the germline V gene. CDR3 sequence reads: CASSVAGGYNEQFF. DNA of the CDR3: TGTGCCAGCAGTGTAGCGGGAGGGTACAATGAGCAGTTCTTC. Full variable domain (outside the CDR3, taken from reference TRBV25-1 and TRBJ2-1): EADIYQTPRYLVIGTGKKITLECSQTMGHDKMYWYQQDPGMELHLIHYSYGVNSTEKGDLSSESTVSRIRTEHFPLTLESARPSHTSQYLCASSVAGGYNEQFFGPGTRLTVL.

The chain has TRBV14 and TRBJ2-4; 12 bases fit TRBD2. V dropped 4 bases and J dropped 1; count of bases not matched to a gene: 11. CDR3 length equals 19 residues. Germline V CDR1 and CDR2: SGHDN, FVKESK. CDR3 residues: CASSRLAGEGPVAKNIQYF. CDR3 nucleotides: TGTGCCAGCAGCCGACTAGCGGGAGAGGGGCCTGTCGCCAAAAACATTCAGTACTTC.

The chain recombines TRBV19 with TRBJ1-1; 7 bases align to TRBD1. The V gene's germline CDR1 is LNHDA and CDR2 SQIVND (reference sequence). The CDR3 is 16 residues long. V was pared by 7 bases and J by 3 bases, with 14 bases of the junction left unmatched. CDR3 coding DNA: TGTGCCAGTACTTCACAGGGGACCCACCCTTACACTGAAGCTTTCTTT. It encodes CASTSQGTHPYTEAFF.

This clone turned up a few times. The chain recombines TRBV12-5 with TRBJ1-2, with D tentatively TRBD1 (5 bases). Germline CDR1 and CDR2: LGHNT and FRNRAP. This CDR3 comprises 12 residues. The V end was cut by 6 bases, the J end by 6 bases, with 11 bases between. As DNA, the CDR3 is TGTGCTAGTGGCCTACAAGGGGATGGCTACACCTTC. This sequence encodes CASGLQGDGYTF. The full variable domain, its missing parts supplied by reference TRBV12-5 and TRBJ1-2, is DARVTQTPRHKVTEMGQEVTMRCQPILGHNTVFWYRQTMMQGLELLAYFRNRAPLDDSGMPKDRFSAEMPDATLATLKIQPSEPRDSAVYFCASGLQGDGYTFGSGTRLTVV.

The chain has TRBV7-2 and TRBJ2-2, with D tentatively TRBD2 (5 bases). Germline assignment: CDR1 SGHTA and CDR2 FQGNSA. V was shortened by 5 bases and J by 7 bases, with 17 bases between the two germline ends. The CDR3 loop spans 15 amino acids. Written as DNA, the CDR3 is TGTGCCAGCAGCCCCTATGTGGCAGGAGGCGGGGAGCTGTTTTTT. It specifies CASSPYVAGGGELFF.

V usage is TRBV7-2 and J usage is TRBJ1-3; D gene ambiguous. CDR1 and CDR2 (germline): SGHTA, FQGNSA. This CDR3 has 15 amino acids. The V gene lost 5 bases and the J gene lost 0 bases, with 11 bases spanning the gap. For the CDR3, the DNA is TGTGCCAGCAGCCTAGAACCGAGCTCTGGAAACACCATATATTTT. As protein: CASSLEPSSGNTIYF. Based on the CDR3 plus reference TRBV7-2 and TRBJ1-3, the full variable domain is GAGVSQSPSNKVTEKGKDVELRCDPISGHTALYWYRQSLGQGLEFLIYFQGNSAPDKSGLPSDRFSAERTGGSVSTLTIQRTQQEDSAVYLCASSLEPSSGNTIYFGEGSWLTVV.

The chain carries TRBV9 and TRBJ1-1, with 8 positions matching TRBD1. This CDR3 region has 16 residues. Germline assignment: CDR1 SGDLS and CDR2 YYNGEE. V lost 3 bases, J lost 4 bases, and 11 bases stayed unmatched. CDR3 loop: CASSALQGAVGTEAFF. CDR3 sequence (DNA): TGTGCCAGCAGCGCCCTCCAGGGGGCAGTAGGCACTGAAGCTTTCTTT.

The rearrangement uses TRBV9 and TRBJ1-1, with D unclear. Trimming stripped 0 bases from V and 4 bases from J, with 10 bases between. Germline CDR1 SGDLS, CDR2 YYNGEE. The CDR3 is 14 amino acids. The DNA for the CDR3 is TGTGCCAGCAGCGTAGACTCGTGGAGCACTGAAGCTTTCTTT. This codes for CASSVDSWSTEAFF.

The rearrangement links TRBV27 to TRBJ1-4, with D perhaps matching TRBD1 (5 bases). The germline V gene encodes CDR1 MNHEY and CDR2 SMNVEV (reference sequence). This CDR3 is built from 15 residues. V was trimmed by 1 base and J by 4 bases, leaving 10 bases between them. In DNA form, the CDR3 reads TGTGCCAGCAGTTTATGGGGGGGGAGTAATGAAAAACTGTTTTTT. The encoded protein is CASSLWGGSNEKLFF.

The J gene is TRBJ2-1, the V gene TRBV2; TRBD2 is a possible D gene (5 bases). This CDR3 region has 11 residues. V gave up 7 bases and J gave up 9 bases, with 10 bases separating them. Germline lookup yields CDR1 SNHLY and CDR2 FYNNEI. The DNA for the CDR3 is TGTGCCAGCAACACGAGGGCTGAGCAGTTCTTC. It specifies CASNTRAEQFF.

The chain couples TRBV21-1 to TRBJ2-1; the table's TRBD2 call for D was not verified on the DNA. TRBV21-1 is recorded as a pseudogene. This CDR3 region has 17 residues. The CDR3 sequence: CASSYKKDGGSCNEQFF. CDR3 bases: TGTGCCAGCAGCTACAAAAAAGATGGCGGGAGTTGCAATGAGCAGTTCTTC.

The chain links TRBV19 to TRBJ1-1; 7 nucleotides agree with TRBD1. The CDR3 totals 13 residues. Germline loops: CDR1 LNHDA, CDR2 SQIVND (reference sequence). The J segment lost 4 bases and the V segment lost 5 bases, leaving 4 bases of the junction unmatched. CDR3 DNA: TGTGCCAGTAGTTCCCAGGGGGGCACTGAAGCTTTCTTT. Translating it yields CASSSQGGTEAFF.

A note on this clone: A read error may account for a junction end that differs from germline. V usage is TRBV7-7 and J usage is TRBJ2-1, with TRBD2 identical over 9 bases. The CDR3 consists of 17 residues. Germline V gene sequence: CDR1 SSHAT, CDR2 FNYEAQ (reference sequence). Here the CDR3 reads CASSPLLAGVEVNEQFF. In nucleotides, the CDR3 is TGTGCTAGCAGCCCTTTATTAGCGGGAGTTGAGGTCAATGAGCAGTTCTTC.